Sequencing of this T cell receptor beta chain was carried out in a study of a mutant IDH1 vaccine in newly diagnosed glioma. On the study more broadly: Following radiotherapy alone, or alongside temozolomide cycles, vaccination was started after an interval of 4-6 weeks. The sex distribution of treated patients was 62.5% male and about 38% female, with a mean age of roughly 40 years.

Germline lookup yields CDR1 SGHTA and CDR2 FQGNSA. Trimming left V 8 bases short and J 0 bases short, with 16 bases between. The CDR3 runs to 15 residues. A remark on this clone: Antigen specificity is unknown.

Documented time point: week 11, during vaccination. The content of each vaccine dose was 300 ug of mutant IDH1 20-mer peptide, and topical imiquimod accompanied it. Sequencing used immunoSEQ multiplex PCR; TCRdb keeps in-frame clones, though not all of them. The sample contains 20,000 to 25,000 clones, around 70% of which appear only once. The sequencing here drew on peripheral blood mononuclear cells (PBMCs), taken from a glioma patient whose treatment included an IDH1 peptide vaccine. The sequence derives from a man between 18 and 29 years old with glioma. Some clones in this sample may be carry-over from other donors' samples. The chain carries TRBV7-2 and TRBJ1-2, with a possible D match to TRBD1 (5 bases). The CDR3, as DNA: TGTGCCAGCGGTCGCGGGGGTAGGGCTAACTATGGCTACACCTTC. As protein: CASGRGGRANYGYTF.